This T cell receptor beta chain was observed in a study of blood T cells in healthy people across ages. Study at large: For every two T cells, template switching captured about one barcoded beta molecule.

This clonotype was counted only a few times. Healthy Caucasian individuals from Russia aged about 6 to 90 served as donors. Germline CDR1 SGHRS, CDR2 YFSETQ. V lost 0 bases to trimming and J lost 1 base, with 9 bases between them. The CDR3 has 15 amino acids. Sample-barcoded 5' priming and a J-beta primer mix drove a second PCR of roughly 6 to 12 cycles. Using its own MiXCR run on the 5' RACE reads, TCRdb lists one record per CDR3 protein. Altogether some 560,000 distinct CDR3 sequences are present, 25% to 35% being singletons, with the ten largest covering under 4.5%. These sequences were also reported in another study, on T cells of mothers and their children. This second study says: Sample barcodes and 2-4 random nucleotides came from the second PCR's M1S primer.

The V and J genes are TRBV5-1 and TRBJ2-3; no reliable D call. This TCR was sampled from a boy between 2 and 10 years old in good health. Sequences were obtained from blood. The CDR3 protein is CASSLGGAGTDTQYF. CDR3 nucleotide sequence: TGCGCCAGCAGCTTGGGTGGAGCTGGCACAGATACGCAGTATTTT.